These 25 T cell receptor beta chains came from one sample sequenced in a study of T cell repertoires in cytomegalovirus infection. TCRdb redid the calling of the reads with MiXCR, one entry per CDR3 protein. The data hold 570,000 or so distinct CDR3 sequences, with about 39% observed a single time. No antigen has been identified for these receptors. This sample comprised cultured PBMCs, obtained from culture after CMV antigen stimulation. Receptors originate from a human donor in good health (CMV status not recorded). Some clones in this sample may be carry-over from other donors' samples.

This chain connects TRBV7-9 to TRBJ1-6; unclear D gene. Per the germline V gene, CDR1 is SEHNR and CDR2 is FQNEAQ (reference sequence). The V end lost 7 bases, the J end lost 8 bases, and 15 bases lay between the germline ends. This CDR3 is 14 amino acids long. In DNA form, the CDR3 reads TGTGCCAGCACCTTCGGCGGTGTCGATTCACCCCTCCACTTT. Translating gives CASTFGGVDSPLHF. Full variable domain (rest looked up from reference TRBV7-9 and TRBJ1-6): DTGVSQNPRHKITKRGQNVTFRCDPISEHNRLYWYRQTLGQGPEFLTYFQNEAQLEKSRLLSDRFSAERPKGSFSTLEIQRTEQGDSAMYLCASTFGGVDSPLHFGNGTRLTVT.

V is TRBV12-3 or TRBV12-4 and J is TRBJ1-1, with D perhaps matching TRBD1 (6 bases). V lost 6 bases to trimming and J lost 2 bases, with 13 bases between them. The CDR3 covers 14 residues. The CDR3: CASRDRSINTEAFF. The CDR3 bases are TGTGCCAGCAGGGACAGATCTATAAACACTGAAGCTTTCTTT.

The chain has TRBV12-3 or TRBV12-4 and TRBJ1-1; no reliable D call. This CDR3 comprises 12 residues. Trimming removed 7 bases from V and 4 bases from J, with 10 bases in between. This chain's CDR3 is CASNRRPTEAFF. CDR3 DNA sequence: TGTGCCAGCAATCGCCGTCCCACTGAAGCTTTCTTT.

This chain joins TRBV7-2 and TRBJ1-5, with a possible D match to TRBD1 (5 bases). V lost 1 base and J 1 base, leaving 11 bases between the germline ends. Germline CDR1 SGHTA, CDR2 FQGNSA. This CDR3 region has 16 residues. The CDR3 here is CASSLVSTESNQPQHF. DNA of the CDR3: TGTGCCAGCAGCTTAGTATCGACAGAAAGCAATCAGCCCCAGCATTTT.

The chain is built from TRBV7-2 and TRBJ1-1; 7 bases agree with TRBD1. CDR1 and CDR2 (germline): SGHTA, FQGNSA. The CDR3 length is 14 residues. Trimming removed 0 bases from V and 12 bases from J; junction bases left unmatched: 10. The CDR3 bases are TGTGCCAGCAGCTTAGCGGGGGGGGCAGGGGGGACTTTCTTT. Translation gives CASSLAGGAGGTFF. Looking up the rest from reference TRBV7-2 and TRBJ1-1 gives the full variable domain: GAGVSQSPSNKVTEKGKDVELRCDPISGHTALYWYRQSLGQGLEFLIYFQGNSAPDKSGLPSDRFSAERTGGSVSTLTIQRTQQEDSAVYLCASSLAGGAGGTFFGQGTRLTVV.

This clonotype was recorded a few times. The chain recombines TRBV12-3 or TRBV12-4 with TRBJ1-1; TRBD1 aligns across 9 bases. J gave up 4 bases and V 6 bases, and 9 bases lay outside the gene matches. The CDR3 runs to 15 residues. The CDR3 spells CASRLQGAAGTEAFF. The CDR3 nucleotides read TGTGCCAGCAGATTACAGGGGGCGGCAGGCACTGAAGCTTTCTTT.

This clonotype came up a few times. The chain joins TRBV7-2 to TRBJ2-1; tentatively, D is TRBD1 (6 bases). The CDR3 runs 15 residues. V shed 3 bases and J shed 5 bases, with 14 bases lying between them. Germline V lookup: CDR1 SGHTA, CDR2 FQGNSA. Written as DNA, the CDR3 is TGTGCCAGCAGCTTGGGGACAACCTCTCACAATGAGCAGTTCTTC. Residues: CASSLGTTSHNEQFF.

CDR3 region: CASWDRDRGVETQYF. CDR3 in DNA: TGTGCCAGCTGGGACCGGGACAGGGGTGTAGAGACCCAGTACTTC. The chain is built from TRBV6-5 and TRBJ2-5, with TRBD1 identical over 10 bases. The V segment lost 8 bases and the J segment 4 bases; nucleotides outside the gene matches: 10. Germline V gene data show CDR1 as MNHEY and CDR2 as SVGAGI. The CDR3 length is 15 residues.

In its sample, this clonotype was seen a few times. This chain connects TRBV7-8 to TRBJ1-1; D is unclear. The CDR3 is 15 amino acids. Trimming took off 5 bases at V and 2 bases at J, with 15 bases between the two ends. Germline V gene data show CDR1 as SGHVS and CDR2 as FQNEAQ. The CDR3 coding sequence is TGTGCCAGCAGCGGCACTAGGGCCCGAAACACTGAAGCTTTCTTT. It codes for CASSGTRARNTEAFF.

The J gene is TRBJ2-7, the V gene TRBV7-4; maybe TRBD1 (6 bases). CDR1 and CDR2 (germline): SGHVT, SQSDAQ. Between the trimmed V and J ends, which lost 4 bases and 3 bases, there was a span of 13 bases. The CDR3 has 14 residues. CDR3 residues: CASSSTRGNYEQYF. In DNA form, the CDR3 reads TGTGCCAGCAGCTCCACCAGGGGTAACTACGAGCAGTACTTC.

The chain has TRBV12-5 and TRBJ2-1, with TRBD2 matching over 13 bases. This CDR3 has 16 amino acids. Germline assignment: CDR1 LGHNT and CDR2 FRNRAP. V shed 3 bases and J 8 bases; nucleotides not matched to a gene: 7. The CDR3 is CASGLTSGGAPHEQFF. CDR3 nucleotides: TGTGCTAGTGGTTTAACTAGCGGGGGGGCCCCCCATGAGCAGTTCTTC.

V is TRBV29-1 and J is TRBJ2-2; a possible D gene is TRBD2 (5 bases). Trimming removed 3 bases at V and 6 bases at J, with 8 bases between. The CDR3 is 12 amino acids. Germline CDR1 is SQVTM and CDR2 is ANQGSEA. The CDR3 reads CSVELASGELFF. CDR3 nucleotide sequence: TGCAGCGTTGAGCTAGCCTCCGGGGAGCTGTTTTTT.

This chain links TRBV20-1 with TRBJ2-3; the match to TRBD2 covers 11 bases. Trimming cost V 5 bases and J 5 bases; bases outside gene matches: 12. The germline V gene encodes CDR1 DFQATT and CDR2 SNEGSKA (reference sequence). This CDR3 has 16 amino acids. CDR3 nucleotides: TGCAGTGCTCTACCGGGACTAGCGGCCCCGCTAGATACGCAGTATTTT. It translates to CSALPGLAAPLDTQYF.

J is TRBJ2-5 and V is TRBV7-2; D call uncertain. Per germline, CDR1 SGHTA and CDR2 FQGNSA. Trimming cost V 1 base and J 1 base, with 10 bases left between them. The CDR3 spans 15 residues. This CDR3 reads CASSLGVHSQETQYF. The CDR3 DNA sequence: TGTGCCAGCAGCTTAGGGGTCCACAGCCAAGAGACCCAGTACTTC.

The rearrangement links TRBV7-2 to TRBJ2-7, with D possibly TRBD1 on 5 matching bases. Trimming stripped 5 bases from V and 0 bases from J, with 17 bases between. CDR3 length: 16 residues. Germline CDR1 is SGHTA and CDR2 is FQGNSA. The CDR3 protein is CASSPSPGRVSYEQYF. Here the CDR3 DNA reads TGTGCCAGCAGCCCCTCCCCGGGCAGGGTCTCCTACGAGCAGTACTTC. Supplemented by reference TRBV7-2 and TRBJ2-7, the full variable domain reads GAGVSQSPSNKVTEKGKDVELRCDPISGHTALYWYRQSLGQGLEFLIYFQGNSAPDKSGLPSDRFSAERTGGSVSTLTIQRTQQEDSAVYLCASSPSPGRVSYEQYFGPGTRLTVT.

The V and J genes are TRBV7-2 and TRBJ2-3; no clear D. With 5 bases removed from V and 8 bases from J, the gap between germline ends came to 11 bases. The CDR3 runs 12 residues. Germline CDR1 is SGHTA and CDR2 is FQGNSA. CDR3 in DNA: TGTGCCAGCAGCCTTCTGAGTAGTACGCAGTATTTT. This translates into CASSLLSSTQYF.

This clonotype turned up a few times. The chain links TRBV15 to TRBJ2-1; tentative D call: TRBD1 (5 bases). Germline lookup yields CDR1 LNHNV and CDR2 YYDKDF (reference sequence). The CDR3 sequence is 16 residues long. V lost 1 base, J lost 7 bases, and 17 bases lay in between. The CDR3 spells CATSRGGAIAENEQFF. In DNA form, the CDR3 reads TGTGCCACCAGCAGAGGTGGGGCCATTGCCGAAAATGAGCAGTTCTTC. Supplemented by reference TRBV15 and TRBJ2-1, the full variable domain reads DAMVIQNPRYQVTQFGKPVTLSCSQTLNHNVMYWYQQKSSQAPKLLFHYYDKDFNNEADTPDNFQSRRPNTSFCFLDIRSPGLGDTAMYLCATSRGGAIAENEQFFGPGTRLTVL.

The table lists this clonotype with a few counts. This chain uses TRBV7-7 with TRBJ2-5; D call uncertain. The CDR3 runs to 14 residues. With 4 bases removed from V and 0 bases from J, the gap between germline ends came to 9 bases. From germline, CDR1 is SSHAT and CDR2 FNYEAQ (reference sequence). CDR3 in amino acids: CASSSSLYQETQYF. Here the CDR3 DNA reads TGTGCCAGCAGCTCGAGCTTGTACCAAGAGACCCAGTACTTC.

This clonotype came up many times. V is TRBV7-2 and J is TRBJ1-3; perhaps TRBD1 as D (5 bases). This CDR3 is built from 15 residues. Germline V gene lookup returns CDR1 SGHTA and CDR2 FQGNSA. Trimming removed 2 bases at V and 0 bases at J, with 8 bases between. The CDR3 reads CASSLQGYSGNTIYF. The CDR3 DNA reads as TGTGCCAGCAGCTTACAGGGCTACTCTGGAAACACCATATATTTT.

Many counts were recorded for this clonotype. This sequence joins TRBV7-2 and TRBJ2-7; 8 bases line up with TRBD2. V lost 6 bases, J lost 2 bases, and 3 bases stayed unmatched. Germline CDR1 reads SGHTA; CDR2 reads FQGNSA. The CDR3 contains 13 residues. The CDR3 sequence: CASSFSGTYEQYF. The CDR3 DNA is TGTGCCAGCAGTTTTAGCGGGACCTACGAGCAGTACTTC. Supplemented by reference TRBV7-2 and TRBJ2-7, the full variable domain reads GAGVSQSPSNKVTEKGKDVELRCDPISGHTALYWYRQSLGQGLEFLIYFQGNSAPDKSGLPSDRFSAERTGGSVSTLTIQRTQQEDSAVYLCASSFSGTYEQYFGPGTRLTVT.

The V gene is TRBV28, the J gene TRBJ1-1; a weak D match, TRBD1 (6 bases). The CDR3 has 14 amino acids. V lost 4 bases and J 1 base, leaving 10 bases between the germline ends. Germline V gives CDR1 MDHEN, CDR2 SYDVKM. This chain's CDR3 is CASSSHRANTEAFF. CDR3 DNA: TGTGCCAGCAGTTCCCACAGGGCGAACACTGAAGCTTTCTTT.

This chain connects TRBV7-9 to TRBJ2-1, with TRBD1 identical over 8 bases. Per the germline V gene, CDR1 is SEHNR and CDR2 is FQNEAQ (reference sequence). V gave up 5 bases and J gave up 9 bases; unmatched junction bases: 9. There are 14 residues in the CDR3. This chain's CDR3 is CASSVGTGSSEQFF. The CDR3 DNA reads as TGTGCCAGCAGCGTAGGGACAGGTTCTTCTGAGCAGTTCTTC.

This clonotype occurred a few times. The V gene is TRBV11-2, the J gene TRBJ2-3; D ambiguous. The CDR3 length is 15 residues. V was trimmed by 2 bases and J by 2 bases, leaving 11 bases between them. Looked up from germline, CDR1 is SGHAT and CDR2 is FQNNGV. CDR3 in amino acids: CASSLTLRVTDTQYF. The DNA of the CDR3 is TGTGCCAGCAGCTTAACCCTTAGGGTCACAGATACGCAGTATTTT.

The genes are TRBV12-3 or TRBV12-4 and TRBJ2-7; 9 bases line up with TRBD2. CDR3 length equals 14 residues. Unmatched junction bases numbered 5, after V lost 3 bases and J lost 5 bases. In DNA, the CDR3 is TGTGCCAGCAGTTTCTCTAGCGGGGTCCACGAGCAGTACTTC. This gives the protein CASSFSSGVHEQYF.

This chain connects TRBV7-2 to TRBJ2-4, with D tentatively TRBD1 (5 bases). V was shortened by 5 bases and J by 6 bases, with 8 bases between the two germline ends. CDR3 length equals 12 residues. From germline, CDR1 is SGHTA and CDR2 FQGNSA. In nucleotides, the CDR3 is TGTGCCAGCAGCCTAAGGGGAAACATTCAGTACTTC. This translates into CASSLRGNIQYF. The whole variable domain, remainder taken from reference TRBV7-2 and TRBJ2-4, is GAGVSQSPSNKVTEKGKDVELRCDPISGHTALYWYRQSLGQGLEFLIYFQGNSAPDKSGLPSDRFSAERTGGSVSTLTIQRTQQEDSAVYLCASSLRGNIQYFGAGTRLSVL.